This passage covers 10 T cell receptor beta chains from one sample sequenced in a study of blood T cell repertoires in COVID-19. The table came from immunoSEQ multiplex PCR; TCRdb's copy has only in-frame clones and leaves some out. Here the sample spans roughly 200,000 clones, roughly nine tenths being singletons. The sequenced sample was peripheral blood. These receptors were taken from a woman younger than 35 who had recovered from COVID-19.

The gene calls are TRBV13 and TRBJ2-1; D not certain. V gave up 5 bases and J gave up 5 bases, with 7 bases separating them. Per the germline V gene, CDR1 is PRHDT and CDR2 is FYEKMQ (reference sequence). The CDR3 is 12 amino acids. For the CDR3, the DNA is TGTGCCAGCAGCAACGTAGACAATGAGCAGTTCTTC. Translated: CASSNVDNEQFF.

The CDR3 reads CASSFPGGRAGELFF. The CDR3 bases are TGTGCCAGCAGCTTCCCAGGCGGGAGGGCCGGGGAGCTGTTTTTT. The V and J genes are TRBV7-9 and TRBJ2-2, with TRBD2 matching 9 bases. V gave up 3 bases and J gave up 6 bases; unmatched junction bases: 5. CDR3 size: 15 residues. CDR1 and CDR2 (germline): SEHNR, FQNEAQ (reference sequence). The variable domain in full, completed from reference TRBV7-9 and TRBJ2-2, reads DTGVSQNPRHKITKRGQNVTFRCDPISEHNRLYWYRQTLGQGPEFLTYFQNEAQLEKSRLLSDRFSAERPKGSFSTLEIQRTEQGDSAMYLCASSFPGGRAGELFFGEGSRLTVL.

V and J are TRBV6-2 or TRBV6-3 and TRBJ2-7; D is possibly TRBD2 (6 bases). Looked up from germline, CDR1 is MNHEY and CDR2 is SVGEGT. CDR3 length: 17 amino acids. V was trimmed by 7 bases and J by 0 bases, leaving 22 bases between them. The CDR3 protein is CASTPGTSPWGSYEQYF. The CDR3 DNA follows: TGTGCCAGCACCCCCGGGACTTCCCCCTGGGGCTCCTACGAGCAGTACTTC.

This chain uses TRBV9 with TRBJ2-5; D ambiguous. Looked up from germline, CDR1 is SGDLS and CDR2 is YYNGEE. The CDR3 has 14 amino acids. Trimming cost V 4 bases and J 4 bases, with 14 bases left between them. Here the CDR3 DNA reads TGTGCCAGCAGCCCGCTGGTGGGCTTAGAGACCCAGTACTTC. As protein: CASSPLVGLETQYF.

V usage is TRBV29-1 and J usage is TRBJ2-1, with D unresolved. CDR1 and CDR2 from the germline V gene are SQVTM and ANQGSEA. The CDR3 totals 13 residues. Trimming removed 8 bases from V and 5 bases from J, with 16 bases in between. The CDR3 is CSSGRPLNNEQFF. CDR3 coding DNA: TGCAGCTCCGGCAGGCCCCTAAACAATGAGCAGTTCTTC.

This chain connects TRBV5-6 to TRBJ2-2; no firm D call. Trimming took 2 bases from V and 6 from J, leaving 5 bases between them. Looked up from germline, CDR1 is SGHDT and CDR2 is YYEEEE. There are 12 residues in the CDR3. The CDR3: CASSFGSGELFF. The DNA of the CDR3 is TGTGCCAGCAGCTTCGGGTCCGGGGAGCTGTTTTTT.

The chain combines TRBV6-6 with TRBJ1-1, with D possibly matching TRBD1 (6 bases). The CDR3 extends over 16 amino acids. The V and J ends lost 0 bases and 5 bases respectively, with 16 bases between them. Germline-derived CDR1 and CDR2 are MNHNY and SVGAGI (reference sequence). In DNA form, the CDR3 reads TGTGCCAGCAGTTACTCCCGGCAGGGGCCGTTTACTGAAGCTTTCTTT. Translating gives CASSYSRQGPFTEAFF.

In this sample, this clone turned up once. V usage is TRBV10-3 and J usage is TRBJ2-5; TRBD1 matches at 7 bases. The CDR3 loop spans 13 amino acids. Germline V gene data show CDR1 as ENHRY and CDR2 as SYGVKD. V was clipped by 6 bases and J by 5 bases; unmatched bases: 6. CDR3 DNA sequence: TGTGCCATCAGGGGACAGCGGTCGGAGACCCAGTACTTC. Amino acids: CAIRGQRSETQYF.

V usage is TRBV7-6 and J usage is TRBJ2-5; no firm D call. CDR3 size: 12 residues. V shed 4 bases and J shed 4 bases, with 7 bases lying between them. Germline CDR1 SGHVS, CDR2 FNYEAQ. The CDR3 DNA follows: TGTGCCAGCAGCTATAAAGCAGAGACCCAGTACTTC. Translating it yields CASSYKAETQYF.

V is TRBV4-1 and J is TRBJ2-5, with TRBD2 as a possible D gene (6 bases). The CDR3 totals 14 residues. The germline V gene has CDR1 MGHRA and CDR2 YSYEKL. V was trimmed by 5 bases and J by 3 bases, leaving 13 bases between them. The CDR3 region is CASSGSEGEETQYF. The DNA for the CDR3 is TGCGCCAGCAGCGGTTCGGAGGGAGAAGAGACCCAGTACTTC.